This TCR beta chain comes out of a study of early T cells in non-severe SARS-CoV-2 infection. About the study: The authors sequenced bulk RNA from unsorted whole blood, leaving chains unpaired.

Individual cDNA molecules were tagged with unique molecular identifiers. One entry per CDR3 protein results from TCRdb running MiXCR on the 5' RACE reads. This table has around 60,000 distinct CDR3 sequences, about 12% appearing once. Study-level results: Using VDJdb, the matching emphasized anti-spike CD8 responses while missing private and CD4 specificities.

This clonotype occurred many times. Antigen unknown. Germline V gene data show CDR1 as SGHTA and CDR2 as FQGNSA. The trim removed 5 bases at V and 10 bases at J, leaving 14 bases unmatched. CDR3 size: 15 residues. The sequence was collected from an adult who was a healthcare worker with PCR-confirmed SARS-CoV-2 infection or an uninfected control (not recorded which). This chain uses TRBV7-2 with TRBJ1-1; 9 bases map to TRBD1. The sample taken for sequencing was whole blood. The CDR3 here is CASSPWGQGGDLAFF. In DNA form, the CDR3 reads TGTGCCAGCAGCCCGTGGGGACAGGGCGGCGACTTAGCTTTCTTT.